This record concerns one T cell receptor (beta chain) sequence. Its antigen is not identified. Between the trimmed V and J ends, which lost 5 bases and 2 bases, there was a span of 7 bases. Germline-derived CDR1 and CDR2 are LNHNV and YYDKDF (reference sequence). The CDR3 is 12 residues long. Libraries of TCR beta came from iRepertoire HTBI primers plus Arm-PCR of CDR3 regions. TCRdb called the multiplex PCR reads again in MiXCR, with one record for every CDR3 protein. The top ten hold more than 6% of the sample, which has hundreds of thousands of distinct CDR3 sequences, 20% to 25% seen once. The entry originates in a study of regulatory T cells in long-lasting Graves disease. Findings and limits, study-wide: Public clonotype sharing was higher in persistent than newly diagnosed patients. Persistent Graves' patients showed less TCR diversity than newly diagnosed ones.

As for time point: persistent/refractory GD, antithyroid drugs over 5 years with positive TRAb. Construction of the TCR library relied on RNA isolated from PBMCs. The clonotype originates from a female donor with Graves disease. The input for sequencing was peripheral blood mononuclear cells (PBMCs), taken when the disease was refractory, from a patient treated with antithyroid drugs. This chain joins TRBV15 and TRBJ2-7, with D possibly TRBD2 on 6 matching bases. The CDR3 region is CATSGGTYEQYF. The CDR3 coding sequence is TGTGCCACCAGCGGGGGGACCTACGAGCAGTACTTC.